This TCR beta chain was obtained from a study of regulatory T cells in long-lasting Graves disease. This clonotype was seen only a few times. Relying on iRepertoire HTBI primers and Arm-PCR of CDR3 regions, the team built TCR beta libraries. One entry per CDR3 protein results from TCRdb running MiXCR on the multiplex PCR reads. The sample holds 650,000 to 700,000 distinct CDR3 sequences, 25% to 30% seen once. CDR3 length: 14 residues. Germline V gene data show CDR1 as DFQATT and CDR2 as SNEGSKA (reference sequence). The V and J ends lost 6 bases and 2 bases respectively, with 16 bases between them. Time point denoted: persistent/refractory GD, antithyroid drugs over 5 years with positive TRAb. There was RNA extracted from PBMCs, and the TCR library was made from it.

The source is a female donor with Graves disease. Sequencing used peripheral blood mononuclear cells (PBMCs), obtained when the disease was refractory, from a patient treated with antithyroid drugs. J is TRBJ2-5 and V is TRBV20-1; maybe TRBD2 (6 bases). The DNA for the CDR3 is TGCAGTGCCCAAAGACTAGGACTGCAAGAGACCCAGTACTTC. Translated, it gives CSAQRLGLQETQYF.